This T cell receptor beta chain was captured in a study of T cells in Graves' hyperthyroidism and ophthalmopathy. Study details: Peripheral blood specimens were obtained at initial diagnosis, prior to any treatment. General observations from the study: The blood repertoire included most of the expanded thyroid clonotypes above 0.001.

Patients with uncontrolled infections, other autoimmune diseases, pregnancy or lactation were excluded. This clonotype has a handful of counts. Antigen: not known. The germline CDR1 and CDR2 sequences are SGHDT and YYEEEE. CDR3 length equals 14 residues. The V and J ends lost 1 base and 1 base respectively, with 5 bases between them. TCR beta CDR3 region amplification was performed from RNA transcripts. The study used the HTBI primer set for a first-round RT-PCR of the TCR CDR3. Using its own MiXCR run on the multiplex PCR reads, TCRdb lists one record per CDR3 protein. In the table there are about 360,000 distinct CDR3 sequences, about 12% of which are singletons.

Sequenced material: blood. The origin of this receptor is a woman younger than 30 with Graves' hyperthyroidism. The rearrangement links TRBV5-6 to TRBJ2-2; D is unresolved. CDR3 in DNA: TGTGCCAGCAGCTTGAAGCTGAACACCGGGGAGCTGTTTTTT. It is translated as CASSLKLNTGELFF.